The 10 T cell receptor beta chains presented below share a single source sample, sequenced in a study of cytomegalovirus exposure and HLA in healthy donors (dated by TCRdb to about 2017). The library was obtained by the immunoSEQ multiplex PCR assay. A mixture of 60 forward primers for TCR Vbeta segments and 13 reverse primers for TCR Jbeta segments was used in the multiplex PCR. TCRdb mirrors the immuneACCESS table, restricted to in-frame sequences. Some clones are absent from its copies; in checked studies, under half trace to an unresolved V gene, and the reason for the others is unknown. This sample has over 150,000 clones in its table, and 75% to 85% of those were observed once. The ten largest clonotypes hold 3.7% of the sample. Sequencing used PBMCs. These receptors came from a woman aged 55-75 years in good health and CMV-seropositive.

CDR3 region: CAWSPTGGREPQHF. For the CDR3, the DNA is TGTGCCTGGAGCCCGACAGGGGGCCGCGAGCCCCAGCATTTT. The J gene is TRBJ1-5, the V gene TRBV30; 10 nucleotides agree with TRBD1. Germline CDR1 is GTSNPN and CDR2 is SVGIG (reference sequence). The ends lost 3 bases at V and 8 bases at J; junction bases unmatched: 7. This CDR3 contains 14 residues.

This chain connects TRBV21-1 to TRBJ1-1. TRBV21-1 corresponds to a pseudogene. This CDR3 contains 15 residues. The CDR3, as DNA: TGTGCCAGCAGCAAAGTTCCGGGGGTAGGGACTGAAGCTTTCTTT. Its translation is CASSKVPGVGTEAFF.

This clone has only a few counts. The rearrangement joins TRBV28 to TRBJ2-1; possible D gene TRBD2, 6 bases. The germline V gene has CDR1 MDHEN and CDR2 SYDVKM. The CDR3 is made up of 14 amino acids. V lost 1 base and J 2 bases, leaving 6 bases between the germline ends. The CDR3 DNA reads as TGTGCCAGCAGTTTATCGGGAGCCTACAATGAGCAGTTCTTC. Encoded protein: CASSLSGAYNEQFF.

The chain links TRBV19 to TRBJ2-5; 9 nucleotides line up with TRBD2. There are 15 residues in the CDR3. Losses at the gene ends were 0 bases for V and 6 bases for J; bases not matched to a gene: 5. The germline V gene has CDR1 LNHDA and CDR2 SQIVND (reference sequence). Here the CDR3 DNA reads TGTGCCAGTAGTATAGAGGCGGGGGGGACGAAGACCCAGTACTTC. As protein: CASSIEAGGTKTQYF. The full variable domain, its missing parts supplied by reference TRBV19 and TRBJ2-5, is DGGITQSPKYLFRKEGQNVTLSCEQNLNHDAMYWYRQDPGQGLRLIYYSQIVNDFQKGDIAEGYSVSREKKESFPLTVTSAQKNPTAFYLCASSIEAGGTKTQYFGPGTRLLVL.

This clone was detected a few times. The DNA of the CDR3 is TGTGCCAGCTCACCAAATGGGGGGAAAGGGAACACTGAAGCTTTCTTT. Translating gives CASSPNGGKGNTEAFF. The chain employs TRBV18 and TRBJ1-1; the D gene is possibly TRBD1 (5 bases). CDR1 is KGHSH and CDR2 is LQKENI in the germline V gene. This CDR3 has 16 amino acids. V was trimmed by 2 bases and J by 1 base, leaving 14 bases between them.

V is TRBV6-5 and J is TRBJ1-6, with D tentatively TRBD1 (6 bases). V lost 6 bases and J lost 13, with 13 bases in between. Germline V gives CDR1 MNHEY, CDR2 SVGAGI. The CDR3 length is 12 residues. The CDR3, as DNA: TGTGCCAGCAGCAAGACAGGCCTTCCCCTCCACTTT. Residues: CASSKTGLPLHF.

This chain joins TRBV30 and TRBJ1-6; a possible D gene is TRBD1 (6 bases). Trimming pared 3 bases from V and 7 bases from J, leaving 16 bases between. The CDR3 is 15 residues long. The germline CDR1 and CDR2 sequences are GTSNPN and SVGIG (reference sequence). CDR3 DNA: TGTGCCTGGAGAATGGTCGGACAGTACAATTCACCCCTCCACTTT. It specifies CAWRMVGQYNSPLHF.

The CDR3 protein is CASSLGSTSGETQYF. The CDR3 DNA sequence: TGTGCCAGCAGCTTAGGATCTACCTCAGGGGAGACCCAGTACTTC. V gene TRBV7-2 combines with J gene TRBJ2-5; perhaps TRBD1 as D (5 bases). The germline V gene encodes CDR1 SGHTA and CDR2 FQGNSA. The ends were cut back, 1 base at V and 5 bases at J, with 14 bases in the middle. This CDR3 is 15 amino acids long. The full variable domain, in which reference TRBV7-2 and TRBJ2-5 provide the parts outside the CDR3, is GAGVSQSPSNKVTEKGKDVELRCDPISGHTALYWYRQSLGQGLEFLIYFQGNSAPDKSGLPSDRFSAERTGGSVSTLTIQRTQQEDSAVYLCASSLGSTSGETQYFGPGTRLLVL.

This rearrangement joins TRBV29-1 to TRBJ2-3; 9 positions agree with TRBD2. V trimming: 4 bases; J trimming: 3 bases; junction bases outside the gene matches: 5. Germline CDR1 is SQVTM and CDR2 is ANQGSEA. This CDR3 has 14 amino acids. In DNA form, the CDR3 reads TGCAGCGTTGTGCGGGAGGGCCTGACAGATACGCAGTATTTT. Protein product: CSVVREGLTDTQYF.

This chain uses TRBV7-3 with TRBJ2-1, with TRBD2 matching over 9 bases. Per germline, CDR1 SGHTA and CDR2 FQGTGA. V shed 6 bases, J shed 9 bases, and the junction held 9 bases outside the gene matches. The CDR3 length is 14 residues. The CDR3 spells CASRFGTSSFEQFF. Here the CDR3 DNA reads TGTGCCAGCAGATTCGGGACTAGCAGCTTTGAGCAGTTCTTC.